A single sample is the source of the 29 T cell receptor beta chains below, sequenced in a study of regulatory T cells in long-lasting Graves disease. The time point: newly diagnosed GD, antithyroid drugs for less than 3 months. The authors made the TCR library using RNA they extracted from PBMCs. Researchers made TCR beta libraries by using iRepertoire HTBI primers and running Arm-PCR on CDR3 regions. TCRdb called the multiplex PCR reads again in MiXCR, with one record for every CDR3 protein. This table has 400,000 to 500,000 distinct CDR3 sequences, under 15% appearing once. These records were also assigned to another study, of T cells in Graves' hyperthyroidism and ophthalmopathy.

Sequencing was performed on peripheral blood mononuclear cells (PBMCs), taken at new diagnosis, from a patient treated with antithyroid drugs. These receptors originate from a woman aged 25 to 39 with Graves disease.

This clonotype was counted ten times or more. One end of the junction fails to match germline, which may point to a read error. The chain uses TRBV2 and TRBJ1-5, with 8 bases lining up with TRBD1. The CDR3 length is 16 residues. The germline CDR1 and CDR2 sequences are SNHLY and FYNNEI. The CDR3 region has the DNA TGTGCCAGCAGTAAAGCCGGGACAGGTCGCAATCAGCCCCAGCATTTT. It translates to CASSKAGTGRNQPQHF.

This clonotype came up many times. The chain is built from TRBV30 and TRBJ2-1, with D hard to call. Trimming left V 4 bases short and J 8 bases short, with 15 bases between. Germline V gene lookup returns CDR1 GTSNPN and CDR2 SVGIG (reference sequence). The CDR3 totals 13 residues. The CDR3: CAWTESRAHEQFF. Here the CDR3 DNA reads TGTGCCTGGACTGAATCGCGAGCCCATGAGCAGTTCTTC.

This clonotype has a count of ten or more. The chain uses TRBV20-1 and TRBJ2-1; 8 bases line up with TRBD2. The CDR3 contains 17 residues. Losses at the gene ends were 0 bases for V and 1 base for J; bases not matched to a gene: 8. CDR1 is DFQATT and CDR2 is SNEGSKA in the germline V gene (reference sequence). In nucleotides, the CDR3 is TGCAGTGCTAGAGAGGCTAGCGGGCTATCGTCCTACAATGAGCAGTTCTTC. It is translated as CSAREASGLSSYNEQFF.

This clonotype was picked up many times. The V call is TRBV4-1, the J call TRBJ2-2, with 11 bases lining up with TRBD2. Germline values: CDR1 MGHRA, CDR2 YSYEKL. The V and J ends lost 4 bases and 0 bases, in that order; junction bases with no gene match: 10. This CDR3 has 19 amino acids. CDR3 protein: CASSPMSLGLAANTGELFF. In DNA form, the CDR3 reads TGCGCCAGCAGCCCGATGTCGTTGGGACTAGCGGCGAACACCGGGGAGCTGTTTTTT.

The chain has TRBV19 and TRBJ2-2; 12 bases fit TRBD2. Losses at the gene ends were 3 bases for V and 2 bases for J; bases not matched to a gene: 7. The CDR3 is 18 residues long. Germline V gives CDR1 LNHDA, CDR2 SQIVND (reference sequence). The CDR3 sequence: CASSISPGLAGNTGELFF. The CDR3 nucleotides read TGTGCCAGTAGTATCAGCCCAGGACTAGCGGGAAACACCGGGGAGCTGTTTTTT.

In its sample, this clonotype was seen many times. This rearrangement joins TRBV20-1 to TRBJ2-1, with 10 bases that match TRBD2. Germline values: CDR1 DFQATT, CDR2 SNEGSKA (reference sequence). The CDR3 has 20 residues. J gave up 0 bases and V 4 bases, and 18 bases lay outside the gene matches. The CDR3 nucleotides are TGCAGTGCTAAGGGTCTAGCGGGAGTTGGGGGGTTAAGCTCCTACAATGAGCAGTTCTTC. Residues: CSAKGLAGVGGLSSYNEQFF.

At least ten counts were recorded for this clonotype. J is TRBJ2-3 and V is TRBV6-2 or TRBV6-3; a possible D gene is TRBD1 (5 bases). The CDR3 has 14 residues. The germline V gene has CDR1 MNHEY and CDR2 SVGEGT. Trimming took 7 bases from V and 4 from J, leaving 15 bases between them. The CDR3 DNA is TGTGCCAGCACCCCAGGCCAGGGTGCAGATACGCAGTATTTT. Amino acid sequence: CASTPGQGADTQYF.

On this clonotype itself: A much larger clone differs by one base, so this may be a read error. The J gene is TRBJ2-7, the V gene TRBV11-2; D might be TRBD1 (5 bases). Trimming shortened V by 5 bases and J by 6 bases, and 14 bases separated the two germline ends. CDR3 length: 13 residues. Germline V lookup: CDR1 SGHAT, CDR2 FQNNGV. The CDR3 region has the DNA TGTGCCAGCAGCCCATTTCAGGGCTCCGAGCAGTACTTC. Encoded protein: CASSPFQGSEQYF.

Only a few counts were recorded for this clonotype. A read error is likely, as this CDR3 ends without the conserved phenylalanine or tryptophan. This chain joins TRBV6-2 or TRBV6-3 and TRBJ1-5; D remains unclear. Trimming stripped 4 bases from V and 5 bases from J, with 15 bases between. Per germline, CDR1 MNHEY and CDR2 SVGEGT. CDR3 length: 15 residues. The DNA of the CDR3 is TGTGCCAGCAGTTTCACTCCCTCAGCTGATCAGCCCCAGCATCTT. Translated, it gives CASSFTPSADQPQHL.

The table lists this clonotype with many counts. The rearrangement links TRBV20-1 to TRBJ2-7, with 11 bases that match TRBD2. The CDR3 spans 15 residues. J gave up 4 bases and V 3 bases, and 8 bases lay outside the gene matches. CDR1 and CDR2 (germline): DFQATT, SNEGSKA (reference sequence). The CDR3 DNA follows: TGCAGTGCTAGCAAGCAGGCTAGCGGGAGGTACGAGCAGTACTTC. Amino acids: CSASKQASGRYEQYF.

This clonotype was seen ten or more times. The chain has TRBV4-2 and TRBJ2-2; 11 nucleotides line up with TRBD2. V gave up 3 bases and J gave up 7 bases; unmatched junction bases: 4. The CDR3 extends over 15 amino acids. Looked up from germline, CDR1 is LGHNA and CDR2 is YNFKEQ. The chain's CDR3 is CASSHGLAGGGELFF. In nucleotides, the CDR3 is TGTGCCAGCAGCCATGGTCTAGCGGGAGGCGGGGAGCTGTTTTTT.

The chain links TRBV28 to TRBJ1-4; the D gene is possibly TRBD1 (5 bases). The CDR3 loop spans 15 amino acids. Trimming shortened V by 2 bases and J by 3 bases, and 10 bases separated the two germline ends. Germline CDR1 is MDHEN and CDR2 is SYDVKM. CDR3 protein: CASSLNGGANEKLFF. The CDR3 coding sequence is TGTGCCAGCAGTTTAAATGGAGGGGCTAATGAAAAACTGTTTTTT.

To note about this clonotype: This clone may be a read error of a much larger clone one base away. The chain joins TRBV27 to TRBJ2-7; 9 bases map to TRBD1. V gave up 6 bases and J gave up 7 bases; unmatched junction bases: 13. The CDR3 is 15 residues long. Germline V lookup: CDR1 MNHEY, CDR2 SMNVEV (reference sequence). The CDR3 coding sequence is TGTGCCAGCAGGTCGGGGGACAGGGTTGAGGATGAGCAGTACTTC. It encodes CASRSGDRVEDEQYF.

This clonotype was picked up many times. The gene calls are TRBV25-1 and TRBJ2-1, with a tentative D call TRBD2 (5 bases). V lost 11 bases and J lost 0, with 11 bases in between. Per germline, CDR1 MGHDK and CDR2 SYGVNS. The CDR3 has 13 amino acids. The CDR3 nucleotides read TGTGCCGTGCTAGCCCTCTCCTACAATGAGCAGTTCTTC. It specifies CAVLALSYNEQFF.

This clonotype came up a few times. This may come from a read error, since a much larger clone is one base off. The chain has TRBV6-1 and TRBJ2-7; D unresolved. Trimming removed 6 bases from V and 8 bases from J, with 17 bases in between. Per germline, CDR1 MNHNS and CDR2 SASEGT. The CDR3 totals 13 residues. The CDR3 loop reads CASSPDSFRKQYF. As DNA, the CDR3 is TGTGCCAGCAGCCCTGATTCTTTTAGGAAGCAGTACTTC.

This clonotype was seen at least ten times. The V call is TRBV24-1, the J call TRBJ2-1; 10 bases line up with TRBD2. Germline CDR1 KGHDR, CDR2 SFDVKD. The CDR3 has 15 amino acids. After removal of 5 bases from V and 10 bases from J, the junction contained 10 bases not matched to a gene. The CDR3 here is CATSVGSGRAREQFF. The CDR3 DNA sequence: TGTGCCACCAGTGTAGGAAGCGGGAGGGCCCGGGAGCAGTTCTTC.

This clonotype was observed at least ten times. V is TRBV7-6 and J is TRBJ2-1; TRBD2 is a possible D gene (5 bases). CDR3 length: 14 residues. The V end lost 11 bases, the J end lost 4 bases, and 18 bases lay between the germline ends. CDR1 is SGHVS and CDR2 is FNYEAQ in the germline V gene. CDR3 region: CAPSRAETYNEQFF. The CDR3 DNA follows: TGTGCCCCCAGCCGAGCGGAAACTTACAATGAGCAGTTCTTC.

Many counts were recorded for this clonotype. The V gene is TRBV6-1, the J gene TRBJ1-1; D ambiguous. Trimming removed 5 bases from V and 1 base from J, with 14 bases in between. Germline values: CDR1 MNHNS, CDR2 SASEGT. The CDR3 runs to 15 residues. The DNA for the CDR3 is TGTGCCAGCAGTCGATCAGATCTCTCGAACACTGAAGCTTTCTTT. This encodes CASSRSDLSNTEAFF.

CDR3 sequence (DNA): TGCAGCGTTTGTAAACAGGGGACGACCTACGAGCAGTACTTC. Protein sequence: CSVCKQGTTYEQYF. The rearrangement uses TRBV20-1 and TRBJ2-7; 7 bases fit TRBD1. The CDR3 loop spans 14 amino acids. Germline CDR1 reads DFQATT; CDR2 reads SNEGSKA (reference sequence).

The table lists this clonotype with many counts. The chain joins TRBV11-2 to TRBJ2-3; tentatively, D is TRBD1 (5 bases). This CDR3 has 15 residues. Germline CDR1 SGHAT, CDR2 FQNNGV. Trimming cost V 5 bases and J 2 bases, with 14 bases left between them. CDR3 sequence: CASSTGAKYTDTQYF. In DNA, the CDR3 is TGTGCCAGCAGCACTGGGGCTAAATACACAGATACGCAGTATTTT.

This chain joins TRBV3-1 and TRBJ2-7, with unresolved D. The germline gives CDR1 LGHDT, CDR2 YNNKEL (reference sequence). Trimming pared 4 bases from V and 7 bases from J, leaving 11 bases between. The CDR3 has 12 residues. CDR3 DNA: TGTGCCAGCAGCCGAAGTGGTTTAGAGCAGTACTTC. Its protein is CASSRSGLEQYF.

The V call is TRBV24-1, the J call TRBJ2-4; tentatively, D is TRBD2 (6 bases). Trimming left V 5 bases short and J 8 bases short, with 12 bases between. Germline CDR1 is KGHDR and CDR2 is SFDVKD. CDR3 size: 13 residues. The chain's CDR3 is CATSAGGYDIQYF. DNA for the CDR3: TGTGCCACCAGTGCAGGAGGGTACGACATTCAGTACTTC.

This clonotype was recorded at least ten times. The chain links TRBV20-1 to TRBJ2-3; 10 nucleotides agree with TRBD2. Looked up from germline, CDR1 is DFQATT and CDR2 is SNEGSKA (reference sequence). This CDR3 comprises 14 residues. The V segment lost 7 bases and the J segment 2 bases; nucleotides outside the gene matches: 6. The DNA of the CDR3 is TGCAGTGGGGAGCGGGAGGGTTACACAGATACGCAGTATTTT. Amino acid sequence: CSGEREGYTDTQYF.

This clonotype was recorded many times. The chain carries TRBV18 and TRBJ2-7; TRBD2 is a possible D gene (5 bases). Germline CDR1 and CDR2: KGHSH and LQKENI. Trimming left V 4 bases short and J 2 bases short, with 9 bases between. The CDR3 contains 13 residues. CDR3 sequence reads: CASSHDYAYEQYF. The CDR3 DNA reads TGTGCCAGCTCACATGACTACGCCTACGAGCAGTACTTC.

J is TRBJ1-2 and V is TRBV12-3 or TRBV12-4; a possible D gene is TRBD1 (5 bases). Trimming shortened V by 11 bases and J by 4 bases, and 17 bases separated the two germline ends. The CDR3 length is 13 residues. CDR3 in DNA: TGTGCCCTCAAGGGCGGGGGGACCTATGGCTACACCTTC. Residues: CALKGGGTYGYTF.

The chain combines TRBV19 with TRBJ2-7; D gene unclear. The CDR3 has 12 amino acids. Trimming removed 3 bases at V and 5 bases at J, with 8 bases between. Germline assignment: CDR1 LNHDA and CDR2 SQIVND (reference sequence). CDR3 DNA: TGTGCCAGTAGTATCGAAAGGGACGAGCAGTACTTC. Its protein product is CASSIERDEQYF.

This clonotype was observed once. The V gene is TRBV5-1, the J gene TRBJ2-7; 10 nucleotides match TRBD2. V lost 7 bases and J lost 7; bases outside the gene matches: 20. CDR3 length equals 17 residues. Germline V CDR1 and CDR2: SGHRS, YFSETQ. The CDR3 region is CASESGGGTSGINEQYF. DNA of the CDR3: TGCGCCAGCGAAAGTGGGGGTGGCACTAGCGGGATCAATGAGCAGTACTTC.

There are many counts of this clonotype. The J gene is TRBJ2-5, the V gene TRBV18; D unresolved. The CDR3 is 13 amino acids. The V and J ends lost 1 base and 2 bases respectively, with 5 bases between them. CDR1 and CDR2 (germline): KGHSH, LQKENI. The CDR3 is CASSPLGQETQYF. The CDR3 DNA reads TGTGCCAGCTCACCACTGGGACAAGAGACCCAGTACTTC.

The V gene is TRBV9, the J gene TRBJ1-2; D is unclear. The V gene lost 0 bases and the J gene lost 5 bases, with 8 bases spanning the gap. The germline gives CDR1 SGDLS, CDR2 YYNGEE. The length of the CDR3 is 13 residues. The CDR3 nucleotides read TGTGCCAGCAGCGTAGATGGCCAATATGGCTACACCTTC. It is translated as CASSVDGQYGYTF. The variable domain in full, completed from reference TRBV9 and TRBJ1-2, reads DSGVTQTPKHLITATGQRVTLRCSPRSGDLSVYWYQQSLDQGLQFLIQYYNGEERAKGNILERFSAQQFPDLHSELNLSSLELGDSALYFCASSVDGQYGYTFGSGTRLTVV.